The 14 T cell receptor beta chains reported below all come from one sample, sequenced in a study of identical twins. TCRdb used MiXCR to reprocess the 5' RACE reads, holding one entry per CDR3 protein. The profile covers about 900,000 distinct CDR3 sequences, with about 12% appearing a single time and around 1.5% taken by the ten largest. The data were also submitted as part of a second study, on yellow fever vaccine responses in identical twins.

The material sequenced was PBMCs. All receptors derive from a young woman in good health.

This clonotype was seen ten or more times. The chain uses TRBV4-1 and TRBJ2-4, with 8 bases identical to TRBD2. This CDR3 region has 19 residues. The germline CDR1 and CDR2 sequences are MGHRA and YSYEKL. J lost 3 bases, V lost 2 bases, and 15 bases had no gene match. The CDR3 DNA is TGCGCCAGCAGCCAATACCTGGCGAGCGGGAGTCCTGGCAAAAACATTCAGTACTTC. It yields the protein CASSQYLASGSPGKNIQYF.

This clonotype turned up a few times. The CDR3 sequence is CASSEGGAGTEAFF. CDR3 sequence (DNA): TGTGCCAGCAGTGAGGGGGGGGCTGGCACTGAAGCTTTCTTT. The chain employs TRBV2 and TRBJ1-1; D is possibly TRBD1 (6 bases). Per germline, CDR1 SNHLY and CDR2 FYNNEI. There are 14 residues in the CDR3. Trimming removed 3 bases at V and 4 bases at J, with 12 bases between.

The chain carries TRBV10-3 and TRBJ2-3, with 7 bases that match TRBD2. V shed 7 bases and J 8 bases; nucleotides not matched to a gene: 12. Germline CDR1 reads ENHRY; CDR2 reads SYGVKD. The CDR3 length is 14 residues. CDR3 sequence (DNA): TGTGCCATCACCCCCGGCGGGAGTAGCGGTACGCAGTATTTT. It encodes CAITPGGSSGTQYF.

This clonotype was observed a handful of times. The rearrangement uses TRBV7-3 and TRBJ2-7; TRBD2 aligns across 9 bases. The V segment lost 1 base and the J segment 2 bases; nucleotides outside the gene matches: 6. Germline CDR1 is SGHTA and CDR2 is FQGTGA. This CDR3 region has 16 residues. CDR3 sequence reads: CASSLSKASGTYEQYF. CDR3 DNA: TGTGCCAGCAGCTTAAGCAAGGCTAGCGGGACCTACGAGCAGTACTTC.

A single count supports this clonotype. The rearrangement joins TRBV6-1 to TRBJ2-3; 9 bases match TRBD2. This CDR3 is 15 amino acids long. Germline lookup yields CDR1 MNHNS and CDR2 SASEGT. V lost 6 bases and J lost 4; bases outside the gene matches: 8. In nucleotides, the CDR3 is TGTGCCAGCAGCCCTAGCGGGGCTGAAGCAGATACGCAGTATTTT. Translation: CASSPSGAEADTQYF.

This chain connects TRBV20-1 to TRBJ1-5; perhaps TRBD1 as D (5 bases). Trimming pared 2 bases from V and 4 bases from J, leaving 12 bases between. Looked up from germline, CDR1 is DFQATT and CDR2 is SNEGSKA (reference sequence). The CDR3 covers 14 residues. This chain's CDR3 is CSARSGTANQPQHF. In nucleotides, the CDR3 is TGCAGTGCTAGATCGGGGACCGCGAATCAGCCCCAGCATTTT.

This clonotype came up many times. V usage is TRBV20-1 and J usage is TRBJ2-1; 9 bases agree with TRBD2. Trimming cost V 0 bases and J 4 bases; bases outside gene matches: 7. Germline assignment: CDR1 DFQATT and CDR2 SNEGSKA (reference sequence). The CDR3 runs 16 residues. This CDR3 reads CSARELAGDTYNEQFF. DNA of the CDR3: TGCAGTGCTAGAGAATTAGCGGGGGACACATACAATGAGCAGTTCTTC.

This clonotype was observed many times. This chain uses TRBV12-3 or TRBV12-4 with TRBJ2-7; D unresolved. Trimming removed 3 bases from V and 1 base from J, with 4 bases in between. The CDR3 length is 12 residues. CDR3 DNA: TGTGCCAGCAGTTTTATGTCCTACGAGCAGTACTTC. It encodes CASSFMSYEQYF.

The chain uses TRBV27 and TRBJ2-3; TRBD1 matches 7 bases. With 2 bases clipped from V and 0 bases from J, the junction kept 17 bases outside the gene matches. The germline gives CDR1 MNHEY, CDR2 SMNVEV (reference sequence). This CDR3 spans 20 amino acids. CDR3 sequence: CASSLPPYGQVYSSTDTQYF. CDR3 DNA sequence: TGTGCCAGCAGTTTACCCCCATACGGACAGGTCTACTCTAGCACAGATACGCAGTATTTT.

Only a few counts were recorded for this clonotype. The V and J genes are TRBV12-3 or TRBV12-4 and TRBJ1-4; D call uncertain. CDR3 length equals 14 residues. V dropped 4 bases and J dropped 0 bases, with 6 bases sitting between them. The CDR3: CASSWRATNEKLFF. The CDR3 nucleotides read TGTGCCAGCAGTTGGCGTGCAACTAATGAAAAACTGTTTTTT.

The chain links TRBV28 to TRBJ2-3; D may be TRBD1 or TRBD2 (5 bases each). V was trimmed by 5 bases and J by 8 bases, leaving 17 bases between them. Looked up from germline, CDR1 is MDHEN and CDR2 is SYDVKM. The length of the CDR3 is 14 residues. CDR3 sequence (DNA): TGTGCCAGCAGTCCCGGGGCCTCACGTGGTACGCAGTATTTT. This codes for CASSPGASRGTQYF.

This clonotype was counted between two and nine times. The chain has TRBV20-1 and TRBJ2-1; possibly TRBD2 for D (7 bases). Germline CDR1 and CDR2: DFQATT and SNEGSKA (reference sequence). The length of the CDR3 is 15 residues. Between the trimmed V and J ends, which lost 3 bases and 7 bases, there was a span of 19 bases. In nucleotides, the CDR3 is TGCAGTGCTAGTGAGGGGAGGGGGGGCCCTAATGAGCAGTTCTTC. Translating it yields CSASEGRGGPNEQFF.

This clonotype was detected only a few times. The chain recombines TRBV27 with TRBJ1-1, with 7 bases identical to TRBD1. The ends lost 5 bases at V and 3 bases at J; junction bases unmatched: 9. The CDR3 covers 15 residues. Per germline, CDR1 MNHEY and CDR2 SMNVEV (reference sequence). The CDR3 DNA follows: TGTGCCAGCAGTCCACCCAGGGGGTCAGACACTGAAGCTTTCTTT. It encodes CASSPPRGSDTEAFF.

The rearrangement links TRBV2 to TRBJ2-4; D gene uncertain. The CDR3 contains 15 residues. V was shortened by 3 bases and J by 0 bases, with 9 bases between the two germline ends. Germline lookup yields CDR1 SNHLY and CDR2 FYNNEI. This CDR3 reads CASSDPQLAKNIQYF. In DNA form, the CDR3 reads TGTGCCAGCAGTGATCCTCAGCTAGCCAAAAACATTCAGTACTTC.